This T cell receptor beta chain was sequenced during a study of post-analysis software for immune sequencing data. Study background: Patients had relapsing-remitting, secondary progressive or progressive-relapsing multiple sclerosis; some lacked subtype. Study observations and caveats: Patients used a handful of TRBV segments, including TRBV5-6, TRBV5-1 and TRBV20-1, more often than controls. Versus controls, multiple sclerosis patients showed significantly lower diversity (normalized Chao1).

Per the germline V gene, CDR1 is ENHRY and CDR2 is SYGVKD. This CDR3 is built from 15 residues. V was pared by 8 bases and J by 6 bases, with 14 bases of the junction left unmatched. Libraries were made from TCR beta cDNA, and they carried unique molecular identifiers. T cells numbering about 1 to 11 million yielded 450,000 to 500,000 cDNA molecules. TCRdb redid the calling of the PCR reads with MiXCR, one entry per CDR3 protein. The table records roughly 730,000 distinct CDR3 sequences, 25% to 30% of them present only once. A note on this clonotype: Its specificity is not known.

Sequenced: blood. V is TRBV10-3 and J is TRBJ1-2; 8 bases are a match to TRBD1. This clonotype originated in a girl between 5 and 17 years old with multiple sclerosis. CDR3 region: CAIGQGAIKGDGYTF. The CDR3 bases are TGTGCCATCGGGCAGGGGGCCATTAAAGGGGATGGCTACACCTTC.